This T cell receptor beta chain derives from a study of T cell responses to AZD1222 COVID-19 vaccine. General observations from the study: The reported proportion of spike-specific TCRs targeting unmutated variant regions was nearly half. Spike-spanning, vaccine-associated CD4 TCRs were dominant at 160-218 and 743-854. Repertoires were sampled only after the peak T cell response.

The CDR3 has 15 amino acids. Germline V lookup: CDR1 SGHDT, CDR2 YYEEEE. The ends were cut back, 6 bases at V and 5 bases at J, with 20 bases in the middle. With respect to this clone: Its antigen is as yet unknown.

The protocol was immunoSEQ multiplex PCR, while the TCRdb copy is restricted to in-frame clones and leaves out a portion. The sample holds 50,000 to 85,000 clones, approximately 79% seen once. The receptor was isolated from an adult in good health. J is TRBJ1-2 and V is TRBV5-6; D is ambiguous. The sample in question was peripheral blood, obtained on day 0 of MenACWY control vaccination. DNA for the CDR3: TGTGCCAGCACGGCATCCTATAGGGAAGTTTATGGCTACACCTTC. It encodes CASTASYREVYGYTF.